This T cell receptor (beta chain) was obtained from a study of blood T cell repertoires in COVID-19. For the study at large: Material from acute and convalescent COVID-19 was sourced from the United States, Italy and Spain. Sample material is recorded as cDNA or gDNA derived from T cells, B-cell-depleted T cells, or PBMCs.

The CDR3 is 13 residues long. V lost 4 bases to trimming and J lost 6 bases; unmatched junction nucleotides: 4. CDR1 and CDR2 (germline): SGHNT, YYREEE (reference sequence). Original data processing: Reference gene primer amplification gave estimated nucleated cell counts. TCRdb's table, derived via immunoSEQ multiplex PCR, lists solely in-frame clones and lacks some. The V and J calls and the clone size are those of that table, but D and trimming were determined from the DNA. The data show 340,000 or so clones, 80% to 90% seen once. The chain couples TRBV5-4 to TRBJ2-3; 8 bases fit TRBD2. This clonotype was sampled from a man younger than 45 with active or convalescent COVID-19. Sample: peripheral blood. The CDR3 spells CASSRGGIDTQYF. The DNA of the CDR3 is TGTGCCAGCAGCCGCGGGGGGATCGATACGCAGTATTTT.